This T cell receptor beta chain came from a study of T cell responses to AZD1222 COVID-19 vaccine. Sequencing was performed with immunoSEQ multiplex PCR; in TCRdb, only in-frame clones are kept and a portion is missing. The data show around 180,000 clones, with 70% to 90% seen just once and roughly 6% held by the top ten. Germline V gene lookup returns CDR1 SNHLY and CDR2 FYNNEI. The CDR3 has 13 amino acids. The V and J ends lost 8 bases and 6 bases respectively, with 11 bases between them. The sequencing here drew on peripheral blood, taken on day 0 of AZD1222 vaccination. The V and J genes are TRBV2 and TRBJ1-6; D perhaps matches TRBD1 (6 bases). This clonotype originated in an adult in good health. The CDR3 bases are TGTGCCAGCGGCGGACAGTTTAATTCACCCCTCCACTTT. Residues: CASGGQFNSPLHF. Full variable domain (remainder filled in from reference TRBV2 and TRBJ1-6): EPEVTQTPSHQVTQMGQEVILRCVPISNHLYFYWYRQILGQKVEFLVSFYNNEISEKSEIFDDQFSVERPDGSNFTLKIRSTKLEDSAMYFCASGGQFNSPLHFGNGTRLTVT.